This record concerns one T cell receptor beta chain sequence. Researchers took RNA transcripts and amplified the TCR beta CDR3 regions from them. The study used the HTBI primer set for a first-round RT-PCR of the TCR CDR3. TCRdb analysed the multiplex PCR reads with MiXCR anew, one entry per CDR3 protein. The data hold roughly 840,000 distinct CDR3 sequences, with roughly 37% observed a single time. The data belong to a study of T cells in Graves' hyperthyroidism and ophthalmopathy. Diagnosis rested on symptoms, serum thyroxine and TRAb, thyroid ultrasound, and orbital computed tomography. Germline assignment: CDR1 MNHNS and CDR2 SASEGT. V was cut by 7 bases and J by 2 bases, with 14 bases left in between. The CDR3 runs to 14 residues.

The TCR comes from a man between 18 and 35 years old with Graves' hyperthyroidism. This rearrangement joins TRBV6-1 to TRBJ1-2; D might be TRBD1 (5 bases). Sample: blood. The DNA of the CDR3 is TGTGCCAGCATTCTAGGGGCGGCAAACTATGGCTACACCTTC. Residues: CASILGAANYGYTF.